This TCR beta chain appears in the sequencing data of a study of response to subunit inactivated influenza vaccine. Whole-study findings and limits: With each seasonal influenza vaccination, the authors suggested, few new T cells are recruited.

TCRdb called the RT-PCR reads again in MiXCR, with one record for every CDR3 protein. The table has about 500,000 distinct CDR3 sequences, approximately 15% seen once. Note on this clonotype: Antigen unknown.

The CDR3 extends over 14 amino acids. Germline lookup yields CDR1 WSHSY and CDR2 SAAADI. V shed 6 bases and J 1 base; nucleotides not matched to a gene: 6. Sequenced here: CD4+ T cells sorted from PBMCs, sampled less than 30 months after vaccination. The chain employs TRBV10-2 and TRBJ2-7; 7 positions match TRBD1. The TCR comes from a man between 50 and 75 years old who received an inactivated influenza vaccine. The CDR3 here is CASRAGTESYEQYF. CDR3 sequence (DNA): TGCGCCAGCAGAGCCGGGACAGAATCCTACGAGCAGTACTTC.